Presented here are 10 T cell receptor beta chains from one specimen sequenced in a study of T cell clonality in common variable immunodeficiency. The protocol was immunoSEQ multiplex PCR, while the TCRdb copy is restricted to in-frame clones and leaves out a portion. The data show around 55,000 clones, with none appearing a single time. The sample comprised peripheral blood mononuclear cells. The origin of the receptors is a person aged 18-70 years in good health.

This clone has ten or more counts. Read coverage stops 3 residues before the CDR3 terminus; the germline J gene supplies the remainder. V gene TRBV7-2 combines with J gene TRBJ1-2; 9 nucleotides match TRBD1. V was clipped by 7 bases and J by 2 bases; unmatched bases: 8. The CDR3 runs to 15 residues. CDR1 SGHTA and CDR2 FQGNSA come from the germline V gene. The CDR3 bases that were read are TGTGCCAGCAACCTCCAACAGGGGGCGAACTATGGC. Protein: CASNLQQGANYG. In full, the CDR3 is CASNLQQGANYGYTF.

This clone was detected many times. The read terminates 3 residues ahead of where the CDR3 ends, so the germline J gene completes it. This chain joins TRBV7-2 and TRBJ1-2, with D possibly TRBD1 on 5 matching bases. Germline loops: CDR1 SGHTA, CDR2 FQGNSA. Deletions cut 5 bases from V and 6 bases from J, with 16 bases between. The CDR3 is 14 residues long. The CDR3 is CASSPGGGGHGYTF. The CDR3 DNA, read in part, is TGTGCCAGCAGCCCTGGAGGCGGGGGACATGGC.

This clone has ten or more counts. Coverage ceases 3 residues before the CDR3 finishes, and the germline J gene fills in the end. V usage is TRBV7-9 and J usage is TRBJ1-2; D may be TRBD1 (5 bases). This CDR3 has 13 residues. Trimming stripped 4 bases from V and 4 bases from J, with 10 bases between. CDR1 and CDR2 (germline): SEHNR, FQNEAQ (reference sequence). Incomplete CDR3 DNA: TGTGCCAGCAGCTCCAACCAGGGCTATGGC. Its protein product is CASSSNQGYG. The whole CDR3 protein is CASSSNQGYGYTF.

This clone was observed many times. The read stops 3 residues short of the end of the CDR3; the missing end is completed from the germline J gene. V and J are TRBV19 and TRBJ2-2; possible D gene TRBD1, 6 bases. V shed 6 bases and J shed 5 bases, with 13 bases lying between them. The CDR3 contains 14 residues. Germline V gene data show CDR1 as LNHDA and CDR2 as SQIVND (reference sequence). The CDR3 loop reads CASSLTGLTGELFF. The DNA read from the CDR3 is TGTGCCAGTAGCCTTACAGGGTTAACCGGGGAG.

This clone was counted ten times or more. The same CDR3 can be traced to other DNA sequences in this sample. The CDR3: CASSISLNTEAFF. CDR3 bases read: TGTGCCAGTAGTATCAGTTTGAACACTGAA. The V and J genes are TRBV19 and TRBJ1-1; D is unresolved. The DNA ends 3 residues before the CDR3 does, and the rest of the CDR3 is filled in from the germline J gene. V lost 3 bases, J lost 0 bases, and 5 bases lay in between. This CDR3 spans 13 amino acids. The germline CDR1 and CDR2 sequences are LNHDA and SQIVND (reference sequence).

This clone was seen at least ten times. The read is 3 residues too short to cover the CDR3 end, so that end is filled in from the germline J gene. The J gene is TRBJ2-1, the V gene TRBV5-1, with TRBD1 matching 10 bases. From germline, CDR1 is SGHRS and CDR2 YFSETQ. This CDR3 contains 16 residues. V shed 3 bases and J 0 bases; nucleotides not matched to a gene: 3. CDR3 residues: CASSYRDRGSYNEQFF. CDR3 DNA (partial): TGCGCCAGCAGCTACCGGGACAGGGGCTCCTACAATGAG.

This clone occurred many times. The read comes to an end 3 residues before the CDR3 does, leaving the germline J gene to fill in the end. The chain links TRBV5-1 to TRBJ2-7, with D maybe TRBD2 (6 bases). Looked up from germline, CDR1 is SGHRS and CDR2 is YFSETQ. This CDR3 comprises 13 residues. V was pared by 4 bases and J by 3 bases, with 11 bases between. The CDR3 is CASSRRAGYEQYF. Partial CDR3 DNA: TGCGCCAGCAGCCGGAGGGCCGGCTACGAG.

This clone was recorded many times. The CDR3 goes on 3 residues after the read ends, and that part is filled in from the germline J gene. This chain links TRBV20-1 with TRBJ1-3; D not resolved. Germline V gene sequence: CDR1 DFQATT, CDR2 SNEGSKA (reference sequence). The CDR3 runs to 16 residues. V lost 3 bases and J 0 bases, leaving 15 bases between the germline ends. CDR3 amino acids: CSASNSRPSSGNTIYF. The part of the CDR3 DNA that was read is TGCAGTGCTAGTAACAGCAGGCCGAGCTCTGGAAACACC.

This clone showed up many times. The read ends 3 residues shy of where the CDR3 ends; the end is completed using the germline J gene. This chain joins TRBV14 and TRBJ1-5; D is unclear. Trimming pared 0 bases from V and 7 bases from J, leaving 7 bases between. Germline assignment: CDR1 SGHDN and CDR2 FVKESK. The CDR3 length is 13 residues. CDR3 amino acids: CASSQDPRQPQHF. Incomplete CDR3 DNA: TGTGCCAGCAGCCAAGATCCTAGGCAGCCC.

This clone was counted ten times or more. The read is 3 residues too short to cover the CDR3 end, so that end is filled in from the germline J gene. The chain employs TRBV19 and TRBJ1-2; TRBD1 might be the D (5 bases). The CDR3 runs 14 residues. Looked up from germline, CDR1 is LNHDA and CDR2 is SQIVND (reference sequence). The part of the CDR3 DNA that was read is TGTGCCAGTAGTGGCGGGGCATCGGAGAGAGGC. Translation: CASSGGASERG. The whole CDR3 sequence reads CASSGGASERGYTF.